This TCR beta chain was identified in a study of tumor-infiltrating lymphocytes in primary liver carcinoma. Points on this clonotype: Its antigen is not known. Since no conserved phenylalanine or tryptophan closes the CDR3, a read error is the likely cause.

Making TCR beta cDNA involved 400 to 600 ng total RNA and a constant-region primer. Sequencing libraries for TCR beta derived from three nested multiplex PCR rounds that used slightly modified ARM-PCR. For approximately 11 cycles apiece, the opening two PCR rounds ran with TRBV1-TRBV30 forward primers and a C-beta reverse primer. TCRdb ran MiXCR on the multiplex PCR reads and lists one entry per CDR3 protein. There are 85,000 to 100,000 distinct CDR3 sequences in the sample; just over 65% occur only once, and 27% lies in the top ten. Trimming removed 2 bases at V and 1 base at J, with 9 bases between. Germline assignment: CDR1 SGHRS and CDR2 YFSETQ. The CDR3 spans 14 residues. General study results and limits: Tumor-adjacent and tumor-blood pairs displayed less overlap than did pairs of tumor regions.

Co-extracting RNA and DNA was done with roughly 17-32 mg of unsorted bulk tissue as input. Sequencing was carried out using tumor-adjacent normal liver tissue. This TCR derives from a man aged 40-49 years with primary liver carcinoma and hepatitis B virus infection. The chain has TRBV5-1 and TRBJ2-5; D is undetermined. The DNA of the CDR3 is TGCGCCAGCAGCTTCCAGAGCCTCCAAGAGACCCAGTACCTC. This codes for CASSFQSLQETQYL.